The present TCR beta chain was sequenced within a study of CD8 T cells in ankylosing spondylitis. Comment on this clonotype: What it recognizes is unknown.

The TCR beta libraries were generated through quantitative 5'-RACE incorporating molecular barcodes. One entry per CDR3 protein, called by TCRdb with MiXCR from the 5' RACE reads. The table includes a few hundred thousand distinct CDR3 sequences, 20% detected once. Study-wide results and caveats: Existing reports had already noted some motif variants in reactive arthritis synovial fluid and blood. Significant enrichment of disease-linked clones was reportedly seen in matched ankylosing spondylitis synovial fluid.

The sample taken for sequencing was blood, either unsorted or a sorted T cell fraction (not recorded which). The receptor was isolated from a female donor with ankylosing spondylitis or in good health (not recorded which).

In DNA, the CDR3 is TGTGCCAGCAGCCATCCGCCGAGGACAGGGGGAGGCTACACCTTC. Translation: CASSHPPRTGGGYTF. The V gene is TRBV16, the J gene TRBJ1-2; 10 nucleotides align to TRBD1. Germline V gene sequence: CDR1 KGHSY, CDR2 FQNENV. The CDR3 is 15 residues long. The trim removed 3 bases at V and 8 bases at J, leaving 9 bases unmatched.